The clone carrying this T cell receptor beta chain came up many times. Its antigen is as yet unknown. This sample is part of a study of response to subunit inactivated influenza vaccine. General study findings and limits: It was the authors' suggestion that each seasonal influenza vaccination recruits few new T cells.

With 9 bases removed from V and 0 bases from J, the gap between germline ends came to 9 bases. Germline CDR1 and CDR2: SGHTA and FQGNSA. The CDR3 extends over 12 amino acids. TCRdb itself ran the RT-PCR reads through MiXCR, one entry per CDR3 protein. The table has about 780,000 distinct CDR3 sequences, roughly 20% seen once; the top ten hold roughly 11%. The chain carries TRBV7-2 and TRBJ2-7; the D gene is possibly TRBD2 (5 bases). This sequence originates from a man aged 50-60 years who received an inactivated influenza vaccine. The material was PBMCs from blood, obtained roughly 5 days after vaccination. CDR3 loop: CARRASSYEQYF. DNA for the CDR3: TGTGCCAGGAGGGCCAGCTCCTACGAGCAGTACTTC.